This T cell receptor beta chain was found in a study of cytomegalovirus exposure and HLA in healthy donors. Sequencing was performed with immunoSEQ multiplex PCR; in TCRdb, only in-frame clones are kept and a portion is missing. This table has 90,000 to 110,000 clones, around 87% appearing once. Trimming removed 3 bases at V and 7 bases at J, with 13 bases between. The CDR3 is 15 residues long. CDR1 is MNHNS and CDR2 is SASEGT in the germline V gene. The V gene is TRBV6-1, the J gene TRBJ1-6; TRBD1 might be the D (6 bases). Sequenced input: PBMCs. The clonotype comes from a woman between 18 and 29 years old in good health and CMV-seropositive. CDR3 sequence reads: CASSDTTGGNSPLHF. CDR3 nucleotides: TGTGCCAGCAGTGACACGACAGGTGGAAATTCACCCCTCCACTTT.